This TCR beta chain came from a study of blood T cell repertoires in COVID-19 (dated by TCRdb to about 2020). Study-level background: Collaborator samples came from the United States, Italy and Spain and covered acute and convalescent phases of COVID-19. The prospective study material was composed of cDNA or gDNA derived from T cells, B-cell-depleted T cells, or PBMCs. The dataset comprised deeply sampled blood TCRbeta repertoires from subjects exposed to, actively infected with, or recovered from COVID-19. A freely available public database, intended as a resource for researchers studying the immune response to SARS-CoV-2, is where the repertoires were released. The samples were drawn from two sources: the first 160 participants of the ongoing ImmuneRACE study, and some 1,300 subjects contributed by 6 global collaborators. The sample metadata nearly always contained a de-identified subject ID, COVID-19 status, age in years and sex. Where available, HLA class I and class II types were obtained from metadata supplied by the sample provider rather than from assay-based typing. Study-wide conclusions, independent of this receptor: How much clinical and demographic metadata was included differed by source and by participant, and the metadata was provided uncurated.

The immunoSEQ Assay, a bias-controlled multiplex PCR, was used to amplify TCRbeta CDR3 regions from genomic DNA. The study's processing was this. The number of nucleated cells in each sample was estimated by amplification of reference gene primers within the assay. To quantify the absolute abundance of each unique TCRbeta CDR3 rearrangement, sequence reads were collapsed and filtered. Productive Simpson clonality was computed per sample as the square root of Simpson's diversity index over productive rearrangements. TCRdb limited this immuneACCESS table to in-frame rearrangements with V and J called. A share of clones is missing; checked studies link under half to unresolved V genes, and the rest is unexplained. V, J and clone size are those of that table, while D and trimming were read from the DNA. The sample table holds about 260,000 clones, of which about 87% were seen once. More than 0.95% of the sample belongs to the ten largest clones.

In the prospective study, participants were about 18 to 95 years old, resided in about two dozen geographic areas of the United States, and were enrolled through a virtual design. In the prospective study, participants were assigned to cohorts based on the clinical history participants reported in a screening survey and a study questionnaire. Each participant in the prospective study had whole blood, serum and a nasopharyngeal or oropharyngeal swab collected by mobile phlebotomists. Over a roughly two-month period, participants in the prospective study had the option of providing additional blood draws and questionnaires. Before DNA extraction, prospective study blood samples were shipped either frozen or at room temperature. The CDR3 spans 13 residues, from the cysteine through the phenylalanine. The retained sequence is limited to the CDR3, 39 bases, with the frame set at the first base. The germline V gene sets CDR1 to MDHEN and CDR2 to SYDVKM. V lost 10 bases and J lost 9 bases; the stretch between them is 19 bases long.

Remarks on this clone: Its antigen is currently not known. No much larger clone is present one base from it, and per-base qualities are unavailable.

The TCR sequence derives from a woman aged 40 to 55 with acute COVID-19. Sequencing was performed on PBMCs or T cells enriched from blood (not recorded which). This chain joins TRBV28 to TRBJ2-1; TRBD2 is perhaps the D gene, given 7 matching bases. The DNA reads TGTGCCACCGGGGGGCCCCTTGAGGGTGAGCAGTTCTTC. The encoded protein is CATGGPLEGEQFF. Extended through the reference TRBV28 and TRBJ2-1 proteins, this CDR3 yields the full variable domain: DVKVTQSSRYLVKRTGEKVFLECVQDMDHENMFWYRQDPGLGLRLIYFSYDVKMKEKGDIPEGYSVSREKKERFSLILESASTNQTSMYLCATGGPLEGEQFFGPGTRLTVL.